This T cell receptor (beta chain) was documented in a study of blood T cell repertoires in COVID-19. Study-level information: The United States, Italy and Spain were the sources of the acute and convalescent COVID-19 samples. Sources were T cells, B-cell-depleted T cells, or PBMCs; the material itself was cDNA or gDNA.

The germline CDR1 and CDR2 sequences are SGHRS and YFSETQ. Trimming cost V 2 bases and J 3 bases; bases outside gene matches: 7. The CDR3 spans 15 residues. Original methodology: For nucleated cells, counts were estimated from reference gene primer amplification. The method was immunoSEQ multiplex PCR; TCRdb's version includes in-frame clones alone and lacks a portion of them. The V and J calls and the clone size are those of that table, but D and trimming were determined from the DNA. Here the sample spans approximately 58,000 clones, about nine tenths being singletons. The specimen was peripheral blood. The clonotype originates from a woman of 80 years or more with active COVID-19. This chain joins TRBV5-1 and TRBJ1-1; TRBD1 agrees at 7 bases. For the CDR3, the DNA is TGCGCCAGCAGCTTTTCCTTCCAGGGGGACACTGAAGCTTTCTTT. Translation gives CASSFSFQGDTEAFF.